The 3 T cell receptor beta chains in this list originate from one sample, sequenced in a study of cytomegalovirus exposure and HLA in healthy donors (dated by TCRdb to the late 2010s). Libraries were prepared through the immunoSEQ multiplex PCR assay. For the multiplex PCR, a mixture combining 60 forward primers for TCR Vbeta segments and 13 reverse primers for TCR Jbeta segments was used. TCRdb holds this immuneACCESS table with in-frame rearrangements only. Some clones are missing; in checked studies, unresolved V genes explain under half, and the rest has no known cause. The sample table shows approximately 160,000 clones, and over 80% are seen once. Roughly 4.3% of the sample comes from the top ten. Sample: PBMCs. These receptors were collected from a man over 45 in good health and CMV-seropositive.

The chain employs TRBV4-1 and TRBJ2-1; 7 bases are shared with TRBD2. V shed 4 bases and J 5 bases; nucleotides not matched to a gene: 11. Germline V lookup: CDR1 MGHRA, CDR2 YSYEKL. The CDR3 contains 16 residues. CDR3 coding DNA: TGCGCCAGCAGCCGTATAAGCGGGGCCAGGAACAATGAGCAGTTCTTC. Its protein product is CASSRISGARNNEQFF.

The J gene is TRBJ1-1, the V gene TRBV7-2; the match to TRBD1 covers 9 bases. The CDR3 has 14 amino acids. CDR1 is SGHTA and CDR2 is FQGNSA in the germline V gene. Germline trimming cut 6 bases from V and 1 base from J; bases unmatched to any gene: 3. The CDR3 DNA follows: TGTGCCAGCAGAACACAGGGGGCGAACACTGAAGCTTTCTTT. It encodes CASRTQGANTEAFF.

The chain combines TRBV27 with TRBJ2-7; D is perhaps TRBD2 (6 bases). CDR3 length: 15 amino acids. Trimming took 1 base from V and 2 from J, leaving 12 bases between them. The germline V gene has CDR1 MNHEY and CDR2 SMNVEV (reference sequence). The CDR3 nucleotides read TGTGCCAGCAGTTTATACCAGGGAGGCACCTACGAGCAGTACTTC. Translation: CASSLYQGGTYEQYF.